Listed here are 5 T cell receptor beta chains from one sample, sequenced in a study of shared clonotypes between healthy human individuals. Profiled with immunoSEQ multiplex PCR; TCRdb holds only in-frame clones, not every one. The sample yields hundreds of thousands of clones, 79% seen once. Material: PBMCs. The receptors were gathered from a woman aged 40 to 50 in good health. Some clones in this sample may be carry-over from other donors' samples.

The V call is TRBV9, the J call TRBJ2-2; D possibly corresponds to TRBD1 (6 bases). Deletions cut 3 bases from V and 8 bases from J, with 14 bases between. The CDR3 is 14 residues long. In germline, CDR1 is SGDLS, CDR2 YYNGEE. The CDR3 region is CASSGTATLGELFF. In DNA form, the CDR3 reads TGTGCCAGCAGCGGGACAGCGACGTTGGGGGAGCTGTTTTTT.

This CDR3 is CASSLGLDSYNEQFF. The CDR3 DNA sequence: TGTGCCAGCAGCTTGGGACTAGACTCCTACAATGAGCAGTTCTTC. This sequence joins TRBV5-4 and TRBJ2-1; a weak D match, TRBD2 (6 bases). Looked up from germline, CDR1 is SGHNT and CDR2 is YYREEE (reference sequence). This CDR3 region has 15 residues. Trimming left V 0 bases short and J 0 bases short, with 7 bases between.

J is TRBJ1-3 and V is TRBV18, with TRBD1 as a possible D gene (6 bases). V lost 3 bases and J 4 bases, leaving 16 bases between the germline ends. This CDR3 has 16 residues. CDR1 is KGHSH, CDR2 LQKENI, per germline. For the CDR3, the DNA is TGTGCCAGCTCACCCCCGGGGGGCATCCGGGGAAACACCATATATTTT. This sequence encodes CASSPPGGIRGNTIYF.

The gene calls are TRBV27 and TRBJ2-7, with TRBD2 matching 11 bases. Looked up from germline, CDR1 is MNHEY and CDR2 is SMNVEV (reference sequence). The CDR3 has 15 amino acids. V lost 5 bases to trimming and J lost 2 bases; unmatched junction nucleotides: 5. The CDR3 DNA reads as TGTGCCAGCAGTGCGACGGGACTAGCGGCCTACGAGCAGTACTTC. Residues: CASSATGLAAYEQYF.

The V gene is TRBV18, the J gene TRBJ1-5; no reliable D call. The germline CDR1 and CDR2 sequences are KGHSH and LQKENI. Between the trimmed V and J ends, which lost 5 bases and 1 base, there was a span of 12 bases. This CDR3 region has 15 residues. The CDR3 DNA is TGTGCCAGCTCAACAGCCGTGGGGAGCAATCAGCCCCAGCATTTT. Protein product: CASSTAVGSNQPQHF.